This TCR beta chain came from a study of T cells in Graves' hyperthyroidism and ophthalmopathy (dated by TCRdb to about 2019). As for the study more broadly: To identify distinguishing TCR V-J signatures, a discovery cohort of around 100 patients was used, comprising 40 to 45 with Graves' ophthalmopathy and roughly 60 with stable Graves' hyperthyroidism. In addition, the study compared T-cell repertoires in thyroid tissue and in blood from 6 or 7 Graves' hyperthyroidism patients. Prospective prediction of ophthalmopathy was tested in an independent validation cohort of under 20 hyperthyroidism patients and 17 patients who later progressed to ophthalmopathy. According to the paper, TCR Vbeta CDR3 sequencing was carried out on approximately 140 peripheral blood samples, which came from fewer than 50 ophthalmopathy, around 75 hyperthyroidism and roughly 17 progressor patients. The roughly 91 discovery patients were randomly divided into training and test sets at a 7:3 ratio. Following sampling, methimazole starting at 30 mg daily was given to hyperthyroidism patients, and high-dose intravenous methylprednisolone was given to ophthalmopathy patients. Broad study findings and their caveats: Most expanded thyroid clonotypes (frequency above 0.001) were also detected in blood, suggesting blood repertoires may reflect thyroid immune responses. In validation, the model predicted progression to ophthalmopathy a median of roughly 6.1 months before onset, with about 67% sensitivity and 72.22% specificity. No statistical method was used to fix the sample size in advance, and group allocation was not hidden from the investigators. A 13 V-J signature model separated ophthalmopathy from stable hyperthyroidism, with over 85% sensitivity and about 81% specificity in cross-validation and 80%/75% in testing.

A note on this clonotype: This clone's antigen is unknown. There are no base qualities to consult, and no much larger clone falls within one base.

The TCR beta CDR3 regions were amplified from RNA transcripts. For the first round of RT-PCR on the TCR CDR3, the HTBI primer set was used together with the Qiagen OneStep RT-PCR kit. Libraries were constructed in a second round of multiplex PCR, after which size selection and purification were carried out. The libraries were sequenced on an Illumina HiSeq2000 using paired-end 100 bp reads. From the authors' description of their analysis: SOAPnuke was used to process the raw data, throwing out any read that contained adapters or uncalled bases, had a mean Phred below 15, or lacked an exact constant-primer or identifier match. COPE v1.2.5 was used to merge the high-quality paired reads, and each unique nucleotide sequence was defined as a clonotype. MiTCR v1.1 was used to align the clonotypes against IMGT TRBV, TRBD and TRBJ reference segments. The analysis was restricted to V-J combinations with a frequency above 0.0001, which together covered 99% to 99.2% of the repertoires. A TCS score was defined as the ratio between F50 (clonal expansion) and ExV (chaos), using BLOSUM62-based TCRdist between CDR3 peptides within each V-J. Welch's t-statistics and random forest reduced several hundred V-J features to under 15, which were used in a naive Bayes classifier (R e1071). The Morisita-Horn index was used to measure how similar the thyroid and blood repertoires were. The public sequencing data were trimmed at Q25 with fastp and processed into clonotypes with MiXCR by TCRdb, which kept only in-frame beta chains. Every distinct CDR3 protein forms one entry, paired with its most common genes and DNA. Here the V and J calls rest on TCRdb's processing, not on the authors' analysis. The sample yields 660,000 or so distinct CDR3 sequences; just under 45% were counted once. The ten largest make up under 8.5% of the sample.

For CDR1 and CDR2, the germline V gene lists WSHSY and SAAADI. From cysteine to phenylalanine, the CDR3 is 15 amino acids long. The read is trimmed to its CDR3 DNA, 45 bases read in frame from base 1. V gives up 2 bases and J gives up 2 bases, and the segment between their germline ends measures 10 bases. Exclusion was applied to patients with uncontrolled infections, other autoimmune diseases, pregnancy or lactation. Diagnoses were established on the basis of clinical symptoms, serum thyroxine and TRAb, thyroid ultrasound, and orbital computed tomography. Total RNA was extracted with Trizol reagent, and quality was checked on an Agilent 2100 Bioanalyzer.

Rearrangement joined TRBV10-2 to TRBJ1-5; TRBD1 is a possible D gene, resting on 5 matching bases. The sample consisted of peripheral blood or thyroid tissue (not recorded which). This sequence originates from an adult man with Graves' disease, either hyperthyroidism or ophthalmopathy (not recorded which). The nucleotide sequence reads TGCGCCAGCAGTGAGATCAGGGAGGGCAATCAGCCCCAGCATTTT. Protein translation: CASSEIREGNQPQHF.